A selection of T cell receptor beta chains follows, all from one sample in a study of T cell changes during pregnancy in multiple sclerosis. Some clones are missing from TCRdb's copy, which holds only in-frame ones; the method was immunoSEQ multiplex PCR. The repertoire holds more than 60,000 clones, with roughly nine tenths as singletons. Specimen: peripheral blood, collected in the second trimester of pregnancy. The receptors shown here come from a female donor with multiple sclerosis, enrolled in a pregnancy study. The CDR3 runs from the conserved cysteine through the conserved F or W. The order of the fields is J gene, CDR3 length, V gene, clone size, D gene, CDR3 DNA, CDR3 protein. A D gene is named only where the DNA matches it firmly. The size field is filled for only some rows; it gives once, few, many or a size class.

TRBJ2-7 | 15 | TRBV2 | . | . | TGTGCCAGCAGTGAACTGGGACTGGGACCCTACGAGCAGTACTTC | CASSELGLGPYEQYF
TRBJ1-5 | 16 | TRBV10-3 | . | TRBD1 | TGTGCCATCAGTGAGACCGACAGGGGTAGCAATCAGCCCCAGCATTTT | CAISETDRGSNQPQHF
TRBJ2-1 | 16 | TRBV19 | . | TRBD1 | TGTGCCAGTAGTCCAACTGTTGGACAGGGTTGGAATGAGCAGTTCTTC | CASSPTVGQGWNEQFF
TRBJ2-3 | 11 | TRBV20-1 | . | . | TGCAGTGCTCTCTCTAGGGATACGCAGTATTTT | CSALSRDTQYF
TRBJ2-1 | 14 | TRBV5-1 | . | . | TGCGCCAGCAGCCGCCCGGACAGTTACAATGAGCAGTTCTTC | CASSRPDSYNEQFF
TRBJ2-7 | 15 | TRBV14 | once | TRBD2 | TGTGCCAGCAGCCCGTTGGCGGGAGGGTCCTACGAGCAGTACTTC | CASSPLAGGSYEQYF
TRBJ1-2 | 12 | TRBV30 | . | TRBD1 | TGTGCCACAACAGACAGGGAAAATGGCTACACCTTC | CATTDRENGYTF
TRBJ1-5 | 14 | TRBV5-1 | . | . | TGCGCCAGCAGCTTTGGAGATAGCAATCAGCCCCAGCATTTT | CASSFGDSNQPQHF
TRBJ1-4 | 18 | TRBV29-1 | once | . | TGCAGCGTTCGATTTGCGGCCTGGCAGGGAACAACTAATGAAAAACTGTTTTTT | CSVRFAAWQGTTNEKLFF
TRBJ2-5 | 12 | TRBV7-2 | . | TRBD2 | TGTGCCAGCAGCTTCCCGGGGGGACGTCAGTACTTC | CASSFPGGRQYF
TRBJ2-7 | 15 | TRBV19 | . | . | TGTGCCAGTGCACCCTCCGCAGAAACGCTCTACGAGCAGTACTTC | CASAPSAETLYEQYF
TRBJ2-1 | 12 | TRBV7-9 | . | . | TGTGCCAGCAGCTTAGTCGGGAATGAGCAGTTCTTC | CASSLVGNEQFF
TRBJ2-1 | 13 | TRBV18 | . | . | TGTGCCAGCTCACCATACGGAGCAGATGAGCAGTTCTTC | CASSPYGADEQFF
TRBJ1-1 | 13 | TRBV13 | . | TRBD1 | TGTGCCAGCAACTTGGGACGGGACAGGGAAGCTTTCTTT | CASNLGRDREAFF
TRBJ1-2 | 13 | TRBV30 | few | . | TGTGCCTGGAGTGCCGGACACTTCTATGGCTACACCTTC | CAWSAGHFYGYTF
TRBJ2-5 | 15 | TRBV18 | . | TRBD2 | TGTGCCAGCTCACGGGGACTAGAGTACCAAGAGACCCAGTACTTC | CASSRGLEYQETQYF
TRBJ1-1 | 14 | TRBV2 | . | . | TGTGCCAGCAGTTTCAGCAGGGCCGGCACTGAAGCTTTCTTT | CASSFSRAGTEAFF
TRBJ1-1 | 13 | TRBV29-1 | . | . | TGCAGCGTTGAAGGTATTCCGGGAAATGAAGCTTTCTTT | CSVEGIPGNEAFF
TRBJ2-7 | 15 | TRBV6-5 | . | . | TGTGCCAGCAGTTACTACGGGGACACCTACTACGAGCAGTACTTC | CASSYYGDTYYEQYF
TRBJ1-1 | 14 | TRBV9 | . | . | TGTGCCAGCAGCGTTATCGGACAGTACACTGAAGCTTTCTTT | CASSVIGQYTEAFF
TRBJ2-2 | 15 | TRBV4-2 | few | TRBD1 | TGTGCCAGCAGCCCGGGACAGGGGGACACCGGGGAGCTGTTTTTT | CASSPGQGDTGELFF
TRBJ2-2 | 14 | TRBV12-5 | . | TRBD1 | TGTGCTAGTGGATTTACAGGGGACACCGGGGAGCTGTTTTTT | CASGFTGDTGELFF
TRBJ2-2 | 15 | TRBV6-6 | . | . | TGTGCCAGCCGTCCGGGAGTAATTAACACCGGGGAGCTGTTTTTT | CASRPGVINTGELFF
TRBJ2-5 | 13 | TRBV19 | once | . | TGTGCCAGTAGCCCGAGGTACCAAGAGACCCAGTACTTC | CASSPRYQETQYF
TRBJ1-6 | 15 | TRBV19 | . | . | TGTGCCAGTAGATCACCTGGACTTAATAATTCACCCCTCCACTTT | CASRSPGLNNSPLHF
TRBJ2-3 | 17 | TRBV27 | . | TRBD2 | TGTGCCAGCAGTCCTCCCCCAGCGGGAGGGCCTCCAGATACGCAGTATTTT | CASSPPPAGGPPDTQYF
TRBJ2-7 | 15 | TRBV7-6 | . | . | TGTGCCAGCAGCGTAAGCCAGGGCTACTCCTACGAGCAGTACTTC | CASSVSQGYSYEQYF
TRBJ2-7 | 23 | TRBV6-4 | . | TRBD1 | TGTGCCAGCAGTGACTCGAGACAGGGGGCACTCGGGAAGCCGAGGAGGAGTACCTACGAGCAGTACTTC | CASSDSRQGALGKPRRSTYEQYF
TRBJ2-2 | 15 | TRBV7-9 | . | . | TGTGCCAGCAGCTCTAATATACAGGGAACCGGGGAGCTGTTTTTT | CASSSNIQGTGELFF